Detailed here is one T cell receptor (beta chain). The antigen is not known. CDR1 and CDR2 (germline): SGHRS, YFSETQ. V shed 0 bases and J shed 3 bases, with 7 bases lying between them. This CDR3 has 14 residues. Universal primer sites and UMIs were introduced during 5'RACE template-switching synthesis of TCR cDNA. TCRdb re-analysed the 5' RACE reads in MiXCR, keeping a single row per CDR3 protein. The data contain 300,000 to 400,000 distinct CDR3 sequences, 3.5% to 4.5% of them singletons. These data originate in a study of T cells after yellow fever vaccination. General study points: Secondary responses were weaker yet peaked faster, day 5 versus 15.

The chain has TRBV5-1 and TRBJ1-3; D not resolved. The source is a man in his late teens or twenties who received the YFV17D yellow fever vaccine. Sequenced here: PBMCs, sampled 5 days after the yellow fever booster vaccination. This CDR3 reads CASSLAGYGNTIYF. The CDR3 coding sequence is TGCGCCAGCAGCTTGGCAGGCTATGGAAACACCATATATTTT.